The clone carrying this T cell receptor beta chain occurred once. What it binds is not known. This CDR3 contains 17 residues. V lost 1 base to trimming and J lost 4 bases; unmatched junction nucleotides: 6. Germline CDR1 and CDR2: LGHNA and YNFKEQ. Repertoires were generated with immunoSEQ multiplex PCR, while TCRdb's copy carries only in-frame clones and drops some. Of tens of thousands of clones listed, under 90% are singletons. This entry belongs to a study of monozygotic twins with cystic fibrosis. Broader study findings: J usage was most co-twin-similar in 8 of 16 pairs, V in 13. Age, concordance and disease severity did not associate with shared CDR3 numbers. Monozygotic CF twins shared more identical nucleotide clonotypes than unrelated patients.

The V call is TRBV4-2, the J call TRBJ2-2; 10 positions agree with TRBD2. This receptor was obtained from a girl aged 2-10 years with cystic fibrosis. The sequenced sample consisted of blood. The CDR3 sequence is CASSQAGVAGGTGELFF. Here the CDR3 DNA reads TGTGCCAGCAGCCAAGCGGGGGTAGCGGGGGGCACCGGGGAGCTGTTTTTT.